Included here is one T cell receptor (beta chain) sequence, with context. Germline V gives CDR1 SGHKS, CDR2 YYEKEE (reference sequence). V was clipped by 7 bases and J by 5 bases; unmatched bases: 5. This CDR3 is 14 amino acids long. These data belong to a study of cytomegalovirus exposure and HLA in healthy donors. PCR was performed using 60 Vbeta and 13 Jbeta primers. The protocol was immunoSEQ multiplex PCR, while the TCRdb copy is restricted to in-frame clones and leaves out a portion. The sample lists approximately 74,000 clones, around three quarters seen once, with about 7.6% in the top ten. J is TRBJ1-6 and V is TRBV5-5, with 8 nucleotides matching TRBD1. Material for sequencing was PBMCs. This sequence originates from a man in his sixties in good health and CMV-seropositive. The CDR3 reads CASGGQGNNSPLHF. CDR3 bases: TGTGCCAGCGGAGGACAGGGAAATAATTCACCCCTCCACTTT.